Sequencing of this T cell receptor (beta chain) was carried out in a study of beta chain features in type 1 diabetes. Study-wide points: A closer apparent resemblance between naive, central memory and Treg TCRB repertoires was seen in patients than in healthy donors. All four CD4+ subsets from Type 1 diabetes patients carried moderately but significantly shorter TCRB CDR3s. Insertions were fewer and deletions more numerous at VDJ junctions in type 1 diabetes patients.

Germline CDR1 is SEHNR and CDR2 is FQNEAQ (reference sequence). Trimming cost V 8 bases and J 0 bases, with 13 bases left between them. The CDR3 loop spans 14 amino acids. Blood was drawn once from each donor into heparinised tubes. The draws averaged about 110 mL. All of the sorted populations showed purity greater than 95%. Only a few counts were recorded for this clone. The antigen remains unidentified. The whole isolated RNA underwent reverse transcription, so sequencing captured expressed TCRB transcripts. Generated by immunoSEQ multiplex PCR, the TCRdb table keeps only in-frame clones and is missing some. The table lists about 240,000 clones, approximately 15% of them singletons, with approximately 0.018% in the top ten.

This sequence was found in a man under 40 with type 1 diabetes. The sequencing input was naive CD4+ T cells from blood. The V call is TRBV7-9, the J call TRBJ1-2; D is possibly TRBD1 (6 bases). This CDR3 reads CASQRGGANYGYTF. Here the CDR3 DNA reads TGTGCCAGCCAAAGAGGGGGGGCTAACTATGGCTACACCTTC.